The 28 T cell receptor beta chains reported below all come from one sample, sequenced in a study of cytomegalovirus exposure and HLA in healthy donors. PCR was performed using 60 Vbeta and 13 Jbeta primers. Method: immunoSEQ multiplex PCR; TCRdb's copy keeps in-frame clones and lacks some. Among under 250,000 clones listed, roughly 85% were seen once. The sample comprised PBMCs. These receptors were collected from a woman under 40 in good health and CMV-seropositive.

CDR3 DNA sequence: TGTGCCAGCAGCTCTCTAGCGGAGCTCTCCTACGAGCAGTACTTC. This translates into CASSSLAELSYEQYF. The chain combines TRBV11-3 with TRBJ2-7; 7 nucleotides line up with TRBD2. Germline values: CDR1 SGHNT, CDR2 YENEEA. After removal of 4 bases from V and 0 bases from J, the junction contained 6 bases not matched to a gene. This CDR3 region has 15 residues.

The chain uses TRBV4-2 and TRBJ2-3; TRBD1 agrees at 8 bases. Germline V gene sequence: CDR1 LGHNA, CDR2 YNFKEQ. J lost 1 base, V lost 4 bases, and 7 bases had no gene match. The length of the CDR3 is 16 residues. CDR3 residues: CASSRSVGQGTDTQYF. The CDR3 nucleotides read TGTGCCAGCAGCCGAAGTGTGGGACAGGGCACAGATACGCAGTATTTT.

V and J are TRBV11-2 and TRBJ1-4; D may be TRBD1 (5 bases). Germline V gene lookup returns CDR1 SGHAT and CDR2 FQNNGV. This CDR3 has 15 residues. Trimming pared 3 bases from V and 8 bases from J, leaving 16 bases between. The CDR3 protein is CASSLPSGAQEKLFF. In DNA, the CDR3 is TGTGCCAGCAGCTTGCCTTCTGGGGCTCAGGAAAAACTGTTTTTT.

The V gene is TRBV7-8, the J gene TRBJ1-1; D gene unclear. Per the germline V gene, CDR1 is SGHVS and CDR2 is FQNEAQ. The CDR3 has 11 residues. Trimming pared 5 bases from V and 3 bases from J, leaving 4 bases between. CDR3 protein: CASSPYTEAFF. In DNA, the CDR3 is TGTGCCAGCAGCCCTTACACTGAAGCTTTCTTT.

The chain links TRBV7-6 to TRBJ1-1; D is uncertain. Trimming cost V 2 bases and J 5 bases, with 12 bases left between them. This CDR3 contains 14 residues. Germline V gene lookup returns CDR1 SGHVS and CDR2 FNYEAQ. CDR3 protein: CASSLSGDGTEAFF. In nucleotides, the CDR3 is TGTGCCAGCAGCTTATCGGGAGATGGGACTGAAGCTTTCTTT.

The chain recombines TRBV6-5 with TRBJ2-2; D ambiguous. The CDR3 totals 14 residues. CDR1 is MNHEY, CDR2 SVGAGI, per germline. Between the trimmed V and J ends, which lost 6 bases and 5 bases, there was a span of 13 bases. The CDR3 DNA reads TGTGCCAGCAGCCCGGTCGGCGGTACCGGGGAGCTGTTTTTT. Protein: CASSPVGGTGELFF.

This clone showed up just a few times. The chain uses TRBV9 and TRBJ2-1, with D hard to call. Germline loops: CDR1 SGDLS, CDR2 YYNGEE. This CDR3 has 12 amino acids. Trimming removed 1 base from V and 6 bases from J, with 5 bases in between. This CDR3 is CASSVPSNEQFF. CDR3 nucleotides: TGTGCCAGCAGCGTACCTTCCAATGAGCAGTTCTTC.

This clone was detected only once. The chain uses TRBV6-6 and TRBJ1-1; 8 positions agree with TRBD1. Germline V gene sequence: CDR1 MNHNY, CDR2 SVGAGI (reference sequence). J was trimmed by 1 base and V by 7 bases; bases with no gene match: 5. This CDR3 has 14 amino acids. This chain's CDR3 is CASTSGTGNTEAFF. Here the CDR3 DNA reads TGTGCCAGCACCTCCGGGACAGGGAACACTGAAGCTTTCTTT.

This clone has just a few counts. The V and J genes are TRBV15 and TRBJ2-3; 7 positions match TRBD2. The germline CDR1 and CDR2 sequences are LNHNV and YYDKDF (reference sequence). Unmatched junction bases numbered 9, after V lost 4 bases and J lost 5 bases. The CDR3 is 15 amino acids. In DNA form, the CDR3 reads TGTGCCACCAGCATGGGGCGGGAGCTGTTAGATACGCAGTATTTT. This encodes CATSMGRELLDTQYF.

Comment on this clone: The junction does not match germline at one end; this may be a read error. The rearrangement joins TRBV2 to TRBJ2-7; 7 bases agree with TRBD1. The CDR3 covers 12 residues. CDR1 and CDR2 from the germline V gene are SNHLY and FYNNEI. The CDR3 here is CASLRPIQGLLF. In DNA, the CDR3 is TGTGCCAGCCTACGTCCAATACAGGGGCTCCTCTTC.

The rearrangement uses TRBV7-2 and TRBJ1-1; D unclear. V lost 1 base and J 0 bases, leaving 6 bases between the germline ends. This CDR3 is built from 14 residues. Germline values: CDR1 SGHTA, CDR2 FQGNSA. The CDR3 here is CASSLDGVNTEAFF. The CDR3, as DNA: TGTGCCAGCAGCTTAGATGGAGTGAACACTGAAGCTTTCTTT.

J is TRBJ2-3 and V is TRBV4-3, with 8 bases lining up with TRBD2. The CDR3 consists of 18 residues. CDR1 and CDR2 (germline): LGHNA, YSLEER. The junction had 8 bases not matched to a gene; V was cut back by 0 bases and J by 0 bases. The CDR3 protein is CASSQDFPSGYSTDTQYF. The CDR3 DNA is TGCGCCAGCAGCCAAGATTTCCCTAGCGGGTATAGCACAGATACGCAGTATTTT.

The J gene is TRBJ1-1, the V gene TRBV10-3; D remains unclear. There are 16 residues in the CDR3. Germline V gene lookup returns CDR1 ENHRY and CDR2 SYGVKD. Trimming shortened V by 3 bases and J by 1 base, and 15 bases separated the two germline ends. CDR3 sequence: CAISDLVARGNTEAFF. The CDR3 DNA follows: TGTGCCATCAGTGACCTTGTGGCGCGGGGGAACACTGAAGCTTTCTTT.

The rearrangement uses TRBV7-2 and TRBJ2-7, with D perhaps TRBD2 (6 bases). CDR1 is SGHTA, CDR2 FQGNSA, per germline. The CDR3 has 16 amino acids. V lost 6 bases to trimming and J lost 2 bases, with 20 bases between them. As DNA, the CDR3 is TGTGCCAGCAGTCTTAGGGGCGGGGCAGGTACCTACGAGCAGTACTTC. It encodes CASSLRGGAGTYEQYF. Full variable domain (remainder filled in from reference TRBV7-2 and TRBJ2-7): GAGVSQSPSNKVTEKGKDVELRCDPISGHTALYWYRQSLGQGLEFLIYFQGNSAPDKSGLPSDRFSAERTGGSVSTLTIQRTQQEDSAVYLCASSLRGGAGTYEQYFGPGTRLTVT.

Here the CDR3 reads CASRQTEQGNLQPQHF. In DNA, the CDR3 is TGTGCAAGTCGCCAAACGGAACAGGGGAATCTTCAGCCCCAGCATTTT. This chain joins TRBV12-2 and TRBJ1-5; no check of the table's D call, TRBD1, against the DNA was made. TRBV12-2 is reported as a pseudogene. CDR3 size: 16 residues.

The chain links TRBV5-1 to TRBJ1-1; D is possibly TRBD1 (5 bases). The CDR3 has 13 residues. Germline values: CDR1 SGHRS, CDR2 YFSETQ. The ends were cut back, 4 bases at V and 5 bases at J, with 12 bases in the middle. CDR3 protein: CASSGGSGTEAFF. The CDR3 DNA sequence: TGCGCCAGCAGCGGGGGGTCAGGGACTGAAGCTTTCTTT.

This rearrangement joins TRBV7-9 to TRBJ2-5; 10 positions agree with TRBD1. CDR3 length equals 15 residues. After removal of 4 bases from V and 4 bases from J, the junction contained 6 bases not matched to a gene. Germline V lookup: CDR1 SEHNR, CDR2 FQNEAQ (reference sequence). The CDR3 here is CASSSPRTGGETQYF. The CDR3, as DNA: TGTGCCAGCAGCTCACCAAGGACAGGGGGAGAGACCCAGTACTTC.

J is TRBJ1-1 and V is TRBV13, with TRBD1 matching 7 bases. Trimming cost V 7 bases and J 2 bases; bases outside gene matches: 16. The CDR3 extends over 17 amino acids. From germline, CDR1 is PRHDT and CDR2 FYEKMQ (reference sequence). This CDR3 is CASILSAPGTVNTEAFF. CDR3 DNA: TGTGCCAGCATCCTATCCGCCCCCGGGACAGTTAACACTGAAGCTTTCTTT. Supplemented by reference TRBV13 and TRBJ1-1, the full variable domain reads AAGVIQSPRHLIKEKRETATLKCYPIPRHDTVYWYQQGPGQDPQFLISFYEKMQSDKGSIPDRFSAQQFSDYHSELNMSSLELGDSALYFCASILSAPGTVNTEAFFGQGTRLTVV.

This clone has just a few counts. The V call is TRBV27, the J call TRBJ1-5; D is unresolved. With 4 bases removed from V and 2 bases from J, the gap between germline ends came to 12 bases. The CDR3 covers 15 residues. Germline lookup yields CDR1 MNHEY and CDR2 SMNVEV (reference sequence). CDR3 region: CASSSQEERNQPQHF. CDR3 bases: TGTGCCAGCAGTTCCCAGGAGGAGCGCAATCAGCCCCAGCATTTT.

The V gene is TRBV6-1, the J gene TRBJ1-1; TRBD1 might be the D (6 bases). Between the trimmed V and J ends, which lost 6 bases and 7 bases, there was a span of 15 bases. CDR1 MNHNS and CDR2 SASEGT come from the germline V gene. The CDR3 contains 13 residues. The CDR3 DNA reads as TGTGCCAGCAGACAGGGATCCGCCAGTGAAGCTTTCTTT. Protein sequence: CASRQGSASEAFF.

There are a few counts of this clone. The chain links TRBV11-3 to TRBJ2-1; 8 nucleotides align to TRBD2. V lost 3 bases to trimming and J lost 4 bases; unmatched junction nucleotides: 11. Germline CDR1 SGHNT, CDR2 YENEEA. There are 17 residues in the CDR3. Here the CDR3 DNA reads TGTGCCAGCAGCTTTGCGGGGGGTGGGGAGAATTACAATGAGCAGTTCTTC. Amino acids: CASSFAGGGENYNEQFF.

The CDR3, as DNA: TGTGCCAGCGGATCGGGGGAGCAGTACTTC. Encoded protein: CASGSGEQYF. V is TRBV25-1 and J is TRBJ2-7, with D perhaps TRBD2 (5 bases). The germline CDR1 and CDR2 sequences are MGHDK and SYGVNS. The CDR3 is made up of 10 amino acids. The V gene lost 8 bases and the J gene lost 7 bases, with 9 bases spanning the gap.

This chain joins TRBV5-6 and TRBJ2-1, with D possibly being TRBD1 (6 bases). Germline V lookup: CDR1 SGHDT, CDR2 YYEEEE. The germline V and J ends were trimmed by 0 bases and 7 bases, with 11 bases remaining between them. This CDR3 has 14 residues. The CDR3 is CASSLAPGENEQFF. CDR3 in DNA: TGTGCCAGCAGCTTGGCTCCAGGGGAGAATGAGCAGTTCTTC.

The table lists this clone with a count of one. The junction and the germline gene differ at one end; a read error may be behind it. CDR3 in amino acids: CASSPTGVVAGGQLF. For the CDR3, the DNA is TGTGCCAGCAGTCCCACGGGGGTGGTAGCGGGGGGGCAGCTCTTC. The gene calls are TRBV6-6 and TRBJ2-1; 11 nucleotides agree with TRBD2. Germline V gene sequence: CDR1 MNHNY, CDR2 SVGAGI (reference sequence). The CDR3 is 15 amino acids.

The V call is TRBV5-6, the J call TRBJ1-1, with 9 nucleotides matching TRBD1. CDR3 length: 16 amino acids. CDR1 and CDR2 from the germline V gene are SGHDT and YYEEEE. V gave up 3 bases and J gave up 1 base; unmatched junction bases: 7. The CDR3 nucleotides are TGTGCCAGCAGCTCGTTGGGACAGGGAACGAACACTGAAGCTTTCTTT. Translating gives CASSSLGQGTNTEAFF. Full variable domain (outside the CDR3, taken from reference TRBV5-6 and TRBJ1-1): DAGVTQSPTHLIKTRGQQVTLRCSPKSGHDTVSWYQQALGQGPQFIFQYYEEEERQRGNFPDRFSGHQFPNYSSELNVNALLLGDSALYLCASSSLGQGTNTEAFFGQGTRLTVV.

The chain carries TRBV6-4 and TRBJ1-1; TRBD1 matches 9 bases. The CDR3 covers 14 residues. In germline, CDR1 is MRHNA, CDR2 SNTAGT. Unmatched junction bases numbered 6, after V lost 6 bases and J lost 4 bases. The CDR3: CASRRTGEGTEAFF. The CDR3 DNA sequence: TGTGCCAGCAGGAGGACAGGGGAGGGCACTGAAGCTTTCTTT.

The CDR3 loop reads CASRTLQGTGNTIYF. For the CDR3, the DNA is TGTGCCAGCAGAACGCTACAGGGAACCGGAAACACCATATATTTT. V and J are TRBV6-6 and TRBJ1-3; possibly TRBD1 for D (6 bases). The length of the CDR3 is 15 residues. CDR1 and CDR2 from the germline V gene are MNHNY and SVGAGI (reference sequence). The ends were cut back, 6 bases at V and 4 bases at J, with 16 bases in the middle.

The V and J genes are TRBV19 and TRBJ1-5; TRBD1 matches 9 bases. Trimming removed 4 bases from V and 4 bases from J; junction bases left unmatched: 8. The CDR3 is made up of 16 amino acids. Germline-derived CDR1 and CDR2 are LNHDA and SQIVND (reference sequence). The CDR3 region is CASSTQGQGVNQPQHF. The CDR3, as DNA: TGTGCCAGTAGTACCCAGGGACAGGGTGTGAATCAGCCCCAGCATTTT.